This TCR beta chain was documented in a study of immune cell composition in non-small cell lung cancer. General observations from the study: Approximately 73% of squamous and 25% to 35% of adenocarcinoma cases had tumour-associated clones >0.5%. Overall clonality, unlike maximal tumour-associated clone frequency, did not predict TIL reactivity. Lung adenocarcinomas had lower top 10 clone scores and clonality than squamous tumours.

A word on this clone: Its target is not known.

Template was genomic DNA from frozen, unsorted single-cell suspensions. Assay used: immunoSEQ multiplex PCR; TCRdb lists only in-frame clones, some missing. The sample has 14,000 to 15,000 clones, approximately 69% seen once. CDR1 and CDR2 (germline): SGHNT, YYREEE (reference sequence). The V gene end was trimmed by 4 bases and the J gene end by 8 bases; junction bases not matched to a gene: 8. The CDR3 has 13 amino acids. The sample taken for sequencing was lung tumor tissue. The chain combines TRBV5-4 with TRBJ1-2; TRBD1 matches at 7 bases. The receptor comes from a human donor with non-small cell lung cancer. CDR3 coding DNA: TGTGCCAGCAGCCCGGACAGGACGGACGGCTACACCTTC. Its protein is CASSPDRTDGYTF.